A single sample gave rise to the 26 T cell receptor beta chains below, sequenced in a study of OX40 agonist ivuxolimab in advanced cancers. Libraries came from the immunoSEQ multiplex PCR assay. The immuneACCESS repertoire file appears here via TCRdb, limited to in-frame rearrangements. These files lack a portion of the clones; in checked studies, under half of the deficit traces to unresolved V genes, and the cause of the others is not known. The sample table contains tens of thousands of clones; only one count was recorded for 79% of them. Together, the top ten hold around 2.3% of the sample. Sequenced material: CD4+ or CD8+ T cells sorted from blood, taken in a trial of the OX40 agonist ivuxolimab. These receptors originate from an adult with an advanced solid tumor such as melanoma, head and neck, liver or kidney cancer.

This clone was seen a single time. V gene TRBV6-6 combines with J gene TRBJ2-1; 10 bases align to TRBD2. V lost 6 bases to trimming and J lost 10 bases; unmatched junction nucleotides: 12. Per the germline V gene, CDR1 is MNHNY and CDR2 is SVGAGI (reference sequence). The length of the CDR3 is 15 residues. The CDR3 DNA follows: TGTGCCAGCAGCCCGAGCGGGAGGGAGGAAGGGGAGCAGTTCTTC. Its translation: CASSPSGREEGEQFF.

The chain combines TRBV19 with TRBJ1-2; no clear D. CDR1 and CDR2 (germline): LNHDA, SQIVND (reference sequence). The CDR3 contains 13 residues. Trimming cost V 5 bases and J 8 bases, with 15 bases left between them. CDR3 in DNA: TGTGCCAGTAGTGTCACAGAGAAACGGGGCTACACCTTC. Its translation: CASSVTEKRGYTF.

The chain employs TRBV7-2 and TRBJ1-4; D is unresolved. V lost 1 base to trimming and J lost 5 bases, with 11 bases between them. Per germline, CDR1 SGHTA and CDR2 FQGNSA. The length of the CDR3 is 15 residues. The CDR3 is CASSLVPTPNEKLFF. The CDR3 DNA reads as TGTGCCAGCAGCTTAGTCCCTACCCCGAATGAAAAACTGTTTTTT.

The chain carries TRBV2 and TRBJ1-2; D gene ambiguous. The CDR3 length is 12 residues. Germline loops: CDR1 SNHLY, CDR2 FYNNEI. Trimming took off 1 base at V and 10 bases at J, with 10 bases between the two ends. This chain's CDR3 is CASSEDSGIYTF. In nucleotides, the CDR3 is TGTGCCAGCAGTGAAGACTCGGGGATCTACACCTTC.

The rearrangement links TRBV29-1 to TRBJ1-5, with a tentative D call TRBD1 (5 bases). CDR1 is SQVTM and CDR2 is ANQGSEA in the germline V gene. The V and J ends lost 1 base and 7 bases respectively, with 11 bases between them. The CDR3 spans 13 residues. The CDR3 reads CSVEGQGGQPQHF. The CDR3 DNA reads TGCAGCGTTGAAGGGCAGGGAGGGCAGCCCCAGCATTTT. Drawing the rest from reference TRBV29-1 and TRBJ1-5, the complete variable domain is SAVISQKPSRDICQRGTSLTIQCQVDSQVTMMFWYRQQPGQSLTLIATANQGSEATYESGFVIDKFPISRPNLTFSTLTVSNMSPEDSSIYLCSVEGQGGQPQHFGDGTRLSIL.

This chain joins TRBV19 and TRBJ1-4, with D maybe TRBD1 (5 bases). This CDR3 comprises 16 residues. CDR1 is LNHDA, CDR2 SQIVND, per germline (reference sequence). V lost 9 bases to trimming and J lost 5 bases, with 22 bases between them. The CDR3 loop reads CASRGQPNYPNEKLFF. CDR3 DNA sequence: TGTGCCAGCCGGGGCCAGCCTAATTATCCGAATGAAAAACTGTTTTTT.

The V call is TRBV28, the J call TRBJ2-3; the D call may be TRBD1 or TRBD2 (5 bases each). Germline values: CDR1 MDHEN, CDR2 SYDVKM. V lost 5 bases to trimming and J lost 0 bases, with 12 bases between them. The CDR3 totals 15 residues. CDR3 sequence: CASSPGTLSTDTQYF. Written as DNA, the CDR3 is TGTGCCAGCAGTCCCGGGACCCTCAGCACAGATACGCAGTATTTT.

V is TRBV7-9 and J is TRBJ1-3, with 7 bases aligning to TRBD1. Germline assignment: CDR1 SEHNR and CDR2 FQNEAQ (reference sequence). V shed 5 bases, J shed 8 bases, and the junction held 9 bases outside the gene matches. The CDR3 has 14 residues. Here the CDR3 DNA reads TGTGCCAGCAGCCTTCTACGACAGGGTGACACCATATATTTT. It translates to CASSLLRQGDTIYF.

The chain is built from TRBV4-1 and TRBJ2-3; 8 nucleotides line up with TRBD2. With V trimmed by 1 base and J by 1 base, 1 base remained unmatched. CDR1 and CDR2 (germline): MGHRA, YSYEKL. CDR3 length: 15 residues. The CDR3 loop reads CASSQVTSGTDTQYF. In DNA form, the CDR3 reads TGCGCCAGCAGCCAAGTGACTAGCGGCACAGATACGCAGTATTTT.

V is TRBV19 and J is TRBJ1-1; weak D call: TRBD1 (6 bases). V gave up 5 bases and J gave up 5 bases, with 12 bases separating them. Germline lookup yields CDR1 LNHDA and CDR2 SQIVND (reference sequence). This CDR3 contains 13 residues. CDR3 coding DNA: TGTGCCAGTAGTCAGCAGGGGTTTACTGAAGCTTTCTTT. It yields the protein CASSQQGFTEAFF.

The chain employs TRBV6-5 and TRBJ1-5, with D perhaps matching TRBD1 (5 bases). The germline V gene encodes CDR1 MNHEY and CDR2 SVGAGI. This CDR3 has 15 residues. The V end lost 0 bases, the J end lost 3 bases, and 9 bases lay between the germline ends. As DNA, the CDR3 is TGTGCCAGCAGTTACTCGAACAGGCCCAATCAGCCCCAGCATTTT. Its translation: CASSYSNRPNQPQHF.

CDR3 protein: CASSLDAAGETQYF. CDR3 nucleotides: TGTGCCAGCAGCTTAGACGCCGCCGGGGAGACCCAGTACTTC. The V call is TRBV11-2, the J call TRBJ2-5; D unresolved. V was cut by 0 bases and J by 5 bases, with 10 bases left in between. This CDR3 is built from 14 residues. Germline CDR1 SGHAT, CDR2 FQNNGV.

The chain links TRBV5-1 to TRBJ1-5, with a weak D call TRBD1 (6 bases). Trimming pared 4 bases from V and 4 bases from J, leaving 15 bases between. This CDR3 region has 15 residues. Germline CDR1 and CDR2: SGHRS and YFSETQ. In DNA, the CDR3 is TGCGCCAGCAGCCCGGGGGGCAGGTTAAATCAGCCCCAGCATTTT. Translated: CASSPGGRLNQPQHF.

This clone ranks as medium-sized (0.01 to 0.1%). The gene calls are TRBV30 and TRBJ1-5, with D possibly TRBD1 on 5 matching bases. Germline V lookup: CDR1 GTSNPN, CDR2 SVGIG (reference sequence). CDR3 length equals 13 residues. V shed 5 bases and J shed 3 bases, with 11 bases lying between them. For the CDR3, the DNA is TGTGCCTGGGGGACTCCCCCCAATCAGCCCCAGCATTTT. It yields the protein CAWGTPPNQPQHF. Drawing the rest from reference TRBV30 and TRBJ1-5, the complete variable domain is SQTIHQWPATLVQPVGSPLSLECTVEGTSNPNLYWYRQAAGRGLQLLFYSVGIGQISSEVPQNLSASRPQDRQFILSSKKLLLSDSGFYLCAWGTPPNQPQHFGDGTRLSIL.

This clone was counted at least ten times. Here the CDR3 reads CSVNRGVNTEAFF. The CDR3 DNA reads TGCAGCGTTAATAGGGGGGTGAACACTGAAGCTTTCTTT. The chain combines TRBV29-1 with TRBJ1-1, with D possibly TRBD1 on 6 matching bases. V gave up 5 bases and J gave up 0 bases, with 10 bases separating them. CDR3 length: 13 residues. The germline CDR1 and CDR2 sequences are SQVTM and ANQGSEA.

V and J are TRBV10-2 and TRBJ1-2; 7 bases map to TRBD1. Trimming at V came to 2 bases and at J to 4 bases, leaving 7 bases not matched to a gene. This CDR3 spans 15 amino acids. The germline V gene encodes CDR1 WSHSY and CDR2 SAAADI. The CDR3 nucleotides read TGCGCCAGCAGTGAGACCAGAGGGGGCAGCTATGGCTACACCTTC. Its protein product is CASSETRGGSYGYTF.

The gene calls are TRBV5-4 and TRBJ2-2; 10 bases align to TRBD1. This CDR3 contains 14 residues. Losses at the gene ends were 4 bases for V and 10 bases for J; bases not matched to a gene: 7. CDR1 and CDR2 from the germline V gene are SGHNT and YYREEE (reference sequence). For the CDR3, the DNA is TGTGCCAGCAGCGTAGGGACAGGGGACGTGGAGCTGTTTTTT. It translates to CASSVGTGDVELFF.

The chain recombines TRBV28 with TRBJ2-3; TRBD2 aligns across 8 bases. Germline V lookup: CDR1 MDHEN, CDR2 SYDVKM. CDR3 size: 14 residues. V lost 6 bases to trimming and J lost 10 bases; unmatched junction nucleotides: 12. DNA for the CDR3: TGTGCCAGCAGGCCCGGAGCGGGGGCTTCTCCGCAGTATTTT. Amino acid sequence: CASRPGAGASPQYF. The variable domain in full, with the rest retrieved from reference TRBV28 and TRBJ2-3, is DVKVTQSSRYLVKRTGEKVFLECVQDMDHENMFWYRQDPGLGLRLIYFSYDVKMKEKGDIPEGYSVSREKKERFSLILESASTNQTSMYLCASRPGAGASPQYFGPGTRLTVL.

This clone was detected a few times. Other DNA sequences of this sample code for an identical CDR3. The rearrangement links TRBV7-2 to TRBJ2-5; D not resolved. Trimming took 4 bases from V and 1 from J, leaving 1 base between them. The germline CDR1 and CDR2 sequences are SGHTA and FQGNSA. The CDR3 covers 11 residues. DNA of the CDR3: TGTGCCAGCAGCTCCCAAGAGACCCAGTACTTC. As protein: CASSSQETQYF.

The chain carries TRBV27 and TRBJ2-7; D perhaps matches TRBD2 (6 bases). The CDR3 consists of 14 residues. Germline-derived CDR1 and CDR2 are MNHEY and SMNVEV (reference sequence). The germline V and J ends were trimmed by 6 bases and 2 bases, with 14 bases remaining between them. Written as DNA, the CDR3 is TGTGCCAGCAGGCCCTACCCGGGAGCCTACGAGCAGTACTTC. It specifies CASRPYPGAYEQYF.

V is TRBV6-5 and J is TRBJ1-2; no clear D gene. The CDR3 has 11 residues. The germline CDR1 and CDR2 sequences are MNHEY and SVGAGI. The germline V and J ends were trimmed by 7 bases and 7 bases, with 10 bases remaining between them. CDR3 nucleotides: TGTGCCAGCACCCCAGGTCGTGGCTACACCTTC. Protein: CASTPGRGYTF.

The chain couples TRBV6-1 to TRBJ1-6; perhaps TRBD1 as D (6 bases). V shed 4 bases and J shed 11 bases, with 15 bases lying between them. The CDR3 extends over 14 amino acids. Per germline, CDR1 MNHNS and CDR2 SASEGT. CDR3 nucleotide sequence: TGTGCCAGCAGTGTGGGGGCAGGGAAGACACCCCTCCACTTT. Protein sequence: CASSVGAGKTPLHF.

The V call is TRBV5-1, the J call TRBJ2-5; unclear D gene. This CDR3 contains 13 residues. The germline V gene encodes CDR1 SGHRS and CDR2 YFSETQ. Trimming shortened V by 0 bases and J by 5 bases, and 8 bases separated the two germline ends. The CDR3 DNA is TGCGCCAGCAGCTTGGGGTTGGGGGAGACCCAGTACTTC. Its protein product is CASSLGLGETQYF.

The chain links TRBV11-3 to TRBJ2-3; tentative D call: TRBD1 (6 bases). Germline V gene lookup returns CDR1 SGHNT and CDR2 YENEEA. V lost 5 bases and J 2 bases, leaving 11 bases between the germline ends. The length of the CDR3 is 14 residues. This CDR3 reads CASSVTGVTDTQYF. The CDR3 DNA is TGTGCCAGCAGCGTGACAGGCGTCACAGATACGCAGTATTTT.

This chain uses TRBV11-3 with TRBJ1-1, with 7 bases that match TRBD1. Unmatched junction bases numbered 8, after V lost 9 bases and J lost 4 bases. Germline V gene data show CDR1 as SGHNT and CDR2 as YENEEA. CDR3 size: 13 residues. CDR3 sequence reads: CARKQGSVTEAFF. The DNA for the CDR3 is TGTGCCAGGAAACAGGGGTCGGTCACTGAAGCTTTCTTT.

This clone has just a few counts. V and J are TRBV27 and TRBJ2-5; the D gene is possibly TRBD1 (5 bases). The CDR3 length is 14 residues. The V end was cut by 8 bases, the J end by 1 base, with 14 bases between. CDR1 MNHEY and CDR2 SMNVEV come from the germline V gene (reference sequence). In nucleotides, the CDR3 is TGTGCCAGCGCACTTAGACAGACCCAAGAGACCCAGTACTTC. This sequence encodes CASALRQTQETQYF.